This TCR beta chain derives from a study of PD-1 blockade in classical Hodgkin lymphoma. Overall study findings and caveats: Newly diagnosed patients had diversity similar to the baseline diversity of complete responders.

Profiled with immunoSEQ multiplex PCR; TCRdb holds only in-frame clones, not every one. Here the sample spans 40,000 to 50,000 clones, over 75% being singletons. Concerning this clone: Its antigen remains unknown.

Relapse was seen in all patients after autologous stem cell transplantation, and brentuximab vedotin exposure was variable. The starting material was peripheral blood mononuclear cells (PBMCs), obtained at baseline. This receptor was taken from a human donor with classical Hodgkin lymphoma.

CDR3 coding DNA: TGTGCCAGCAGCTCGGACAGCCTAGAGCAGTACTTC. It codes for CASSSDSLEQYF. The chain couples TRBV7-2 to TRBJ2-7; TRBD1 is a possible D gene (6 bases). The ends were cut back, 4 bases at V and 7 bases at J, with 11 bases in the middle. CDR1 SGHTA and CDR2 FQGNSA come from the germline V gene. The CDR3 length is 12 residues.